The sequence of this T cell receptor (beta chain) was determined in a study of blood T cells in healthy people across ages. General study points: The study found TCR beta diversity correlated strongly with naive T cell percentage. Calculation of diversity from one million T cells yielded estimates considered to be underestimates.

Caucasian individuals from Russia who were healthy and aged roughly 6 to 90 acted as donors. Total RNA amounts of at least 6 micrograms were extracted per sample. This clonotype was counted a few times. What it binds is unknown. The CDR3 spans 15 residues. After removal of 4 bases from V and 2 bases from J, the junction contained 6 bases not matched to a gene. Germline assignment: CDR1 SEHNR and CDR2 FQNEAQ (reference sequence). Alongside a J-beta primer mix, a sample-barcoded 5' primer served in a second PCR lasting about 7 to 11 cycles. TCRdb re-called the 5' RACE reads through MiXCR, storing one row per CDR3 protein. Counted here are 1,500,000 or so distinct CDR3 sequences, around 55% occurring once; the ten biggest clones make up over 5%.

The chain is built from TRBV7-9 and TRBJ2-7; 9 bases are shared with TRBD1. The sequence derives from a man aged 18 to 30 in good health. The sequenced material came from blood. The CDR3 nucleotides are TGTGCCAGCAGCTCCGGGACAGGGAACACCTACGAGCAGTACTTC. It yields the protein CASSSGTGNTYEQYF.